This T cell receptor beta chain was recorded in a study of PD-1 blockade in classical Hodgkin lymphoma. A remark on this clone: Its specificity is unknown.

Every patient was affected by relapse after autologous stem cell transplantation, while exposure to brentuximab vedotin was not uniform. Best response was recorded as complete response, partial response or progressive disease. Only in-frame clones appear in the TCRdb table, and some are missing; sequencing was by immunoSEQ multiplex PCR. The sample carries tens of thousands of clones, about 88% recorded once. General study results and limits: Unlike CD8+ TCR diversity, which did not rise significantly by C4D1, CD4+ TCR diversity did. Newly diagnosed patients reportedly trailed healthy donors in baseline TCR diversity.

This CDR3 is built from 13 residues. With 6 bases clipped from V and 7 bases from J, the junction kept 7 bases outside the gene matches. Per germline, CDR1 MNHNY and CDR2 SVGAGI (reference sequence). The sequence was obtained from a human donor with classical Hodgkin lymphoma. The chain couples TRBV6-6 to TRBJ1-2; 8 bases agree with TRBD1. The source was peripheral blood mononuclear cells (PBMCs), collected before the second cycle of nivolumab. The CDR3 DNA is TGTGCCAGCAGATCCCCAGGGGGCCTTGGCTACACCTTC. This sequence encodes CASRSPGGLGYTF.